This T cell receptor (beta chain) is drawn from a study of cytomegalovirus exposure and HLA in healthy donors. In the case of this clone: The antigen is unknown.

The length of the CDR3 is 15 residues. The V gene end was trimmed by 5 bases and the J gene end by 6 bases; junction bases not matched to a gene: 7. Germline V gene lookup returns CDR1 PRHDT and CDR2 FYEKMQ (reference sequence). PCR amplification relied on 60 Vbeta primers (plus 13 Jbeta primers). Measured with immunoSEQ multiplex PCR; TCRdb has only the in-frame clones, and not every one. Among 150,000 to 180,000 clones listed, 74% were seen once. Study-wide points: In an earlier analysis, most TCR beta V segments were productive about 87% or about 30% of the time. The study flagged roughly 160 TCR beta chains as cytomegalovirus-associated.

The clonotype was recovered from a man aged 25 to 40 in good health and CMV-seronegative. This chain uses TRBV13 with TRBJ2-2, with 9 bases matching TRBD1. The sample taken for sequencing was PBMCs. In DNA, the CDR3 is TGTGCCAGCAGCAGGGACAGGGAAGTCCCCGGGGAGCTGTTTTTT. This translates into CASSRDREVPGELFF.